The 29 T cell receptor beta chains below all came from one sample that was sequenced in a study of blood T cell repertoires in COVID-19. Method: immunoSEQ multiplex PCR; TCRdb's copy keeps in-frame clones and lacks some. The sample includes about 64,000 clones, 65% to 90% of them seen just once. The sequenced material came from peripheral blood. All receptors come from a man aged 45-65 years with active COVID-19.

This clone was seen more than once but under ten times. V gene TRBV5-6 combines with J gene TRBJ2-2, with 7 bases lining up with TRBD2. CDR1 is SGHDT, CDR2 YYEEEE, per germline. After removal of 4 bases from V and 8 bases from J, the junction contained 11 bases not matched to a gene. The CDR3 is 15 amino acids. CDR3 sequence: CASSIRDYPPGELFF. In DNA, the CDR3 is TGTGCCAGCAGCATAAGGGACTACCCACCGGGGGAGCTGTTTTTT.

The chain couples TRBV6-6 to TRBJ2-7; possibly TRBD1 for D (6 bases). The CDR3 loop spans 14 amino acids. Germline CDR1 and CDR2: MNHNY and SVGAGI (reference sequence). V lost 7 bases and J 2 bases, leaving 15 bases between the germline ends. The CDR3 reads CASTNRGQPYEQYF. The CDR3 region has the DNA TGTGCCAGCACCAATCGGGGACAACCCTACGAGCAGTACTTC.

This chain uses TRBV7-2 with TRBJ2-7; 8 bases are shared with TRBD2. Germline V gives CDR1 SGHTA, CDR2 FQGNSA. V gave up 6 bases and J gave up 3 bases; unmatched junction bases: 10. The CDR3 spans 15 residues. DNA of the CDR3: TGTGCCAGCAGTACCGGGGGGGGGCTTGACTACGAGCAGTACTTC. It is translated as CASSTGGGLDYEQYF.

V usage is TRBV30 and J usage is TRBJ2-7; D gene uncertain. Trimming removed 3 bases from V and 1 base from J, with 4 bases in between. Looked up from germline, CDR1 is GTSNPN and CDR2 is SVGIG (reference sequence). The CDR3 consists of 11 residues. The DNA for the CDR3 is TGTGCCTGGAGGCAGTCCTACGAGCAGTACTTC. This sequence encodes CAWRQSYEQYF. The whole variable domain, remainder taken from reference TRBV30 and TRBJ2-7, is SQTIHQWPATLVQPVGSPLSLECTVEGTSNPNLYWYRQAAGRGLQLLFYSVGIGQISSEVPQNLSASRPQDRQFILSSKKLLLSDSGFYLCAWRQSYEQYFGPGTRLTVT.

The V gene is TRBV3-1 (or the pseudogene TRBV3-2), the J gene TRBJ2-5, with a possible D match to TRBD1 (5 bases). Trimming left V 1 base short and J 5 bases short, with 8 bases between. CDR3 size: 13 residues. Germline assignment: CDR1 LGHDT and CDR2 YNNKEL (reference sequence). DNA for the CDR3: TGTGCCAGCAGCCAAGGTTACAGGGAGACCCAGTACTTC. This sequence encodes CASSQGYRETQYF.

The chain couples TRBV6-5 to TRBJ1-5; TRBD1 matches 7 bases. Germline CDR1 reads MNHEY; CDR2 reads SVGAGI. This CDR3 region has 13 residues. V lost 5 bases to trimming and J lost 7 bases; unmatched junction nucleotides: 5. The CDR3 region has the DNA TGTGCCAGCAGTCCAGACAGGGCCCAGCCCCAGCATTTT. The encoded protein is CASSPDRAQPQHF.

In DNA form, the CDR3 reads TGTGCCAGCAGCGCAGGGACAGGCGCCAACTATGGCTACACCTTC. This codes for CASSAGTGANYGYTF. The chain employs TRBV9 and TRBJ1-2; TRBD1 matches 8 bases. The CDR3 consists of 15 residues. Germline V gene data show CDR1 as SGDLS and CDR2 as YYNGEE. Unmatched junction bases numbered 6, after V lost 3 bases and J lost 2 bases.

The V and J genes are TRBV20-1 and TRBJ2-1; 7 nucleotides match TRBD2. This CDR3 has 16 residues. CDR1 and CDR2 from the germline V gene are DFQATT and SNEGSKA (reference sequence). J was trimmed by 0 bases and V by 3 bases; bases with no gene match: 8. CDR3 nucleotides: TGCAGTGCTAGTGAGCCTCGCGGGAGCTCCTACAATGAGCAGTTCTTC. Translating it yields CSASEPRGSSYNEQFF.

This clone was observed a few times. The rearrangement links TRBV19 to TRBJ2-2; 9 bases line up with TRBD2. V shed 4 bases and J 0 bases; nucleotides not matched to a gene: 3. The germline V gene encodes CDR1 LNHDA and CDR2 SQIVND (reference sequence). The CDR3 is made up of 16 amino acids. CDR3 bases: TGTGCCAGTAGTAGATCTAGCGGGACGAACACCGGGGAGCTGTTTTTT. Translation gives CASSRSSGTNTGELFF.

The chain is built from TRBV5-1 and TRBJ1-2; 7 bases map to TRBD1. CDR3 size: 15 residues. The junction had 13 bases not matched to a gene; V was cut back by 3 bases and J by 8 bases. Looked up from germline, CDR1 is SGHRS and CDR2 is YFSETQ. For the CDR3, the DNA is TGCGCCAGCAGCTCCCTACCCGAGGGGGCTGGGGGCTACACCTTC. Protein product: CASSSLPEGAGGYTF.

J is TRBJ2-1 and V is TRBV5-5, with TRBD2 matching 7 bases. This CDR3 has 12 amino acids. The germline V gene encodes CDR1 SGHKS and CDR2 YYEKEE (reference sequence). V trimming: 5 bases; J trimming: 15 bases; junction bases outside the gene matches: 11. CDR3 amino acids: CASSFSGGPPFF. The DNA of the CDR3 is TGTGCCAGCAGTTTTTCGGGAGGCCCCCCGTTCTTC.

This chain links TRBV7-9 with TRBJ1-2; D is ambiguous. Trimming shortened V by 3 bases and J by 2 bases, and 10 bases separated the two germline ends. Germline V gene data show CDR1 as SEHNR and CDR2 as FQNEAQ (reference sequence). This CDR3 spans 14 amino acids. CDR3 sequence: CASSLVSVNYGYTF. CDR3 bases: TGTGCCAGCAGCTTGGTGTCAGTAAACTATGGCTACACCTTC. The full variable domain, completed using reference TRBV7-9 and TRBJ1-2, is DTGVSQNPRHKITKRGQNVTFRCDPISEHNRLYWYRQTLGQGPEFLTYFQNEAQLEKSRLLSDRFSAERPKGSFSTLEIQRTEQGDSAMYLCASSLVSVNYGYTFGSGTRLTVV.

This clone was recorded once. V gene TRBV19 combines with J gene TRBJ2-5, with 11 positions matching TRBD1. V lost 5 bases, J lost 5 bases, and 7 bases stayed unmatched. The CDR3 has 15 residues. Germline V lookup: CDR1 LNHDA, CDR2 SQIVND (reference sequence). CDR3 sequence: CASSGDRGFSETQYF. The CDR3 DNA reads as TGTGCCAGTAGTGGGGACAGGGGGTTTTCGGAGACCCAGTACTTC.

This chain uses TRBV7-2 with TRBJ2-3, with D perhaps matching TRBD2 (6 bases). V gave up 3 bases and J gave up 5 bases, with 15 bases separating them. This CDR3 spans 15 amino acids. In germline, CDR1 is SGHTA, CDR2 FQGNSA. CDR3 sequence (DNA): TGTGCCAGCAGCTTGACTAGGGGAGGAATAGATACGCAGTATTTT. As protein: CASSLTRGGIDTQYF.

The chain employs TRBV19 and TRBJ2-7; no clear D gene. This CDR3 spans 13 amino acids. In germline, CDR1 is LNHDA, CDR2 SQIVND (reference sequence). V was pared by 0 bases and J by 1 base, with 4 bases between. The CDR3 spells CASSIDLSYEQYF. CDR3 DNA: TGTGCCAGTAGTATAGATCTTTCCTACGAGCAGTACTTC.

The chain couples TRBV27 to TRBJ2-1; perhaps TRBD2 as D (6 bases). This CDR3 comprises 12 residues. Germline V gene data show CDR1 as MNHEY and CDR2 as SMNVEV (reference sequence). Between the trimmed V and J ends, which lost 2 bases and 8 bases, there was a span of 7 bases. The DNA of the CDR3 is TGTGCCAGCAGTTTACCGGGGGATGAGCAGTTCTTC. This gives the protein CASSLPGDEQFF.

The chain employs TRBV25-1 and TRBJ1-1; D not certain. Germline CDR1 is MGHDK and CDR2 is SYGVNS. The CDR3 totals 13 residues. V dropped 1 base and J dropped 8 bases, with 11 bases sitting between them. Written as DNA, the CDR3 is TGTGCCAGCAGTGAATTTTCCTCTCCCGAAGCTTTCTTT. Its translation: CASSEFSSPEAFF.

The genes are TRBV11-2 and TRBJ2-1; TRBD1 matches 9 bases. This CDR3 comprises 15 residues. The trim removed 3 bases at V and 8 bases at J, leaving 8 bases unmatched. The germline CDR1 and CDR2 sequences are SGHAT and FQNNGV. The CDR3 spells CASSFGTGPGDEQFF. The CDR3 DNA reads as TGTGCCAGCAGCTTTGGGACAGGGCCTGGGGATGAGCAGTTCTTC.

This chain joins TRBV25-1 and TRBJ1-3, with D uncertain. Germline-derived CDR1 and CDR2 are MGHDK and SYGVNS. V was pared by 8 bases and J by 0 bases, with 11 bases between. The CDR3 spans 14 residues. The CDR3 nucleotides are TGTGCCAGCTCCAAAGGAGTCTCTGGAAACACCATATATTTT. It translates to CASSKGVSGNTIYF.

V gene TRBV28 combines with J gene TRBJ2-2, with D perhaps TRBD2 (7 bases). This CDR3 has 19 amino acids. Trimming stripped 6 bases from V and 4 bases from J, with 27 bases between. The germline CDR1 and CDR2 sequences are MDHEN and SYDVKM. Written as DNA, the CDR3 is TGTGCCAGCAGGGTCCTGGGGGGGCGCGGGGAATCCTCCACCGGGGAGCTGTTTTTT. This sequence encodes CASRVLGGRGESSTGELFF.

V usage is TRBV2 and J usage is TRBJ1-5; D ambiguous. Trimming removed 6 bases at V and 0 bases at J, with 6 bases between. There are 13 residues in the CDR3. The germline V gene encodes CDR1 SNHLY and CDR2 FYNNEI. The CDR3 DNA follows: TGTGCCAGCAGGTCGAGTAGCAATCAGCCCCAGCATTTT. This sequence encodes CASRSSSNQPQHF.

This clone was seen just once. This chain links TRBV4-1 with TRBJ2-7; possible D gene TRBD1, 6 bases. The V end was cut by 1 base, the J end by 0 bases, with 13 bases between. CDR3 length: 16 residues. CDR1 is MGHRA, CDR2 YSYEKL, per germline. In DNA, the CDR3 is TGCGCCAGCAGCCAAGCCCGTCAGGGGCGCTCCTACGAGCAGTACTTC. Translated, it gives CASSQARQGRSYEQYF.

This chain joins TRBV7-9 and TRBJ2-7; maybe TRBD1 (6 bases). Looked up from germline, CDR1 is SEHNR and CDR2 is FQNEAQ (reference sequence). V lost 4 bases to trimming and J lost 5 bases, with 12 bases between them. The CDR3 sequence is 13 residues long. The CDR3, as DNA: TGTGCCAGCAGCTCCGTGACAGGCAACGAGCAGTACTTC. It yields the protein CASSSVTGNEQYF.

This clone appeared a few times. The rearrangement joins TRBV7-9 to TRBJ2-7; TRBD1 aligns across 7 bases. V shed 0 bases and J 1 base; nucleotides not matched to a gene: 3. CDR1 SEHNR and CDR2 FQNEAQ come from the germline V gene (reference sequence). The CDR3 covers 15 residues. CDR3 region: CASSLAGTASYEQYF. In DNA form, the CDR3 reads TGTGCCAGCAGCTTAGCCGGGACAGCGTCCTACGAGCAGTACTTC. The complete variable domain, with remaining parts taken from reference TRBV7-9 and TRBJ2-7, reads DTGVSQNPRHKITKRGQNVTFRCDPISEHNRLYWYRQTLGQGPEFLTYFQNEAQLEKSRLLSDRFSAERPKGSFSTLEIQRTEQGDSAMYLCASSLAGTASYEQYFGPGTRLTVT.

This chain connects TRBV4-3 to TRBJ1-2; D is uncertain. Germline V gene lookup returns CDR1 LGHNA and CDR2 YSLEER. With 8 bases removed from V and 10 bases from J, the gap between germline ends came to 20 bases. The CDR3 spans 13 residues. Here the CDR3 reads CASAGPRGRAYTF. In DNA form, the CDR3 reads TGCGCCAGCGCCGGACCCCGGGGTCGCGCCTACACCTTC.

V usage is TRBV12-5 and J usage is TRBJ1-5; 7 bases agree with TRBD1. J lost 2 bases, V lost 2 bases, and 6 bases had no gene match. The germline CDR1 and CDR2 sequences are LGHNT and FRNRAP. The CDR3 contains 16 residues. CDR3 loop: CASGLTPGTGNQPQHF. In DNA, the CDR3 is TGTGCTAGTGGTTTGACCCCCGGGACAGGCAATCAGCCCCAGCATTTT.

The V and J genes are TRBV12-3 or TRBV12-4 and TRBJ2-7, with unresolved D. This CDR3 comprises 13 residues. The V gene lost 0 bases and the J gene lost 2 bases, with 5 bases spanning the gap. DNA for the CDR3: TGTGCCAGCAGTTTAGCACAGACCTACGAGCAGTACTTC. It encodes CASSLAQTYEQYF.

V is TRBV6-5 and J is TRBJ2-2; D is possibly TRBD1 (6 bases). Trimming shortened V by 6 bases and J by 3 bases, and 14 bases separated the two germline ends. The CDR3 totals 15 residues. Germline values: CDR1 MNHEY, CDR2 SVGAGI. CDR3: CASRFPGTYTGELFF. In DNA form, the CDR3 reads TGTGCCAGCAGATTTCCCGGGACATACACCGGGGAGCTGTTTTTT.

This clone has a handful of counts. The gene calls are TRBV19 and TRBJ1-6, with TRBD1 matching 8 bases. This CDR3 contains 15 residues. The J segment lost 9 bases and the V segment lost 6 bases, leaving 10 bases of the junction unmatched. Germline V gives CDR1 LNHDA, CDR2 SQIVND (reference sequence). The CDR3 DNA follows: TGTGCCAGTAGCCGACTACAGGGGGTAGGTTCACCCCTCCACTTT. It codes for CASSRLQGVGSPLHF.